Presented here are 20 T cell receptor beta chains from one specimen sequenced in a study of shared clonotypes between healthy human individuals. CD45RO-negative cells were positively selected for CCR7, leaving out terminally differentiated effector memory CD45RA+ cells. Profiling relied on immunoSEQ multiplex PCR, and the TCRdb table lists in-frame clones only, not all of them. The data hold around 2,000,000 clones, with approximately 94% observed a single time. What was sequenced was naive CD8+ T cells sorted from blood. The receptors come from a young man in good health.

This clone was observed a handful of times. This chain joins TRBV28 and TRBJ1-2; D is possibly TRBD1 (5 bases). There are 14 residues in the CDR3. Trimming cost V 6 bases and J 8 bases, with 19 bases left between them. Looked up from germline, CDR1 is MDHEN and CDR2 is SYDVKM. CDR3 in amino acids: CASRRDVSLGGYTF. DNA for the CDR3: TGTGCCAGCAGGCGGGACGTTTCCTTAGGAGGCTACACCTTC.

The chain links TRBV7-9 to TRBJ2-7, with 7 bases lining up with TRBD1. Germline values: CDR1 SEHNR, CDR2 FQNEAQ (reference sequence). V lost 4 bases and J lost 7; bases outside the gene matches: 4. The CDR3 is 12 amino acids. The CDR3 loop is CASSSLQGEQYF. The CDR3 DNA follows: TGTGCCAGCAGCTCGCTACAGGGGGAGCAGTACTTC.

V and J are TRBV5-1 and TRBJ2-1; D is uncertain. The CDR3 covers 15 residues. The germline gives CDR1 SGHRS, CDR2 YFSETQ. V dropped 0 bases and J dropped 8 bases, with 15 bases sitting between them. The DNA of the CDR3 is TGCGCCAGCAGCTTGGGGCCCGGCTTATCGGATGAGCAGTTCTTC. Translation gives CASSLGPGLSDEQFF.

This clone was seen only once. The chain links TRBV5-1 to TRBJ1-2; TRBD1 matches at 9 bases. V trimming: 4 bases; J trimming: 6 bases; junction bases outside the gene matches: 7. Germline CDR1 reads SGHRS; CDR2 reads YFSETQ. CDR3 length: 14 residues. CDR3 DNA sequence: TGCGCCAGCAGCGTCACAGGGGGCTATAATGGCTACACCTTC. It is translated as CASSVTGGYNGYTF.

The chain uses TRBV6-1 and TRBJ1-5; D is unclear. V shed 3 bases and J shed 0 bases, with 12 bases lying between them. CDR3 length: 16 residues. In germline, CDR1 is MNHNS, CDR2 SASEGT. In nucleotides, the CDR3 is TGTGCCAGCAGTGATCTGGGGTTGGCTAGCAATCAGCCCCAGCATTTT. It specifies CASSDLGLASNQPQHF.

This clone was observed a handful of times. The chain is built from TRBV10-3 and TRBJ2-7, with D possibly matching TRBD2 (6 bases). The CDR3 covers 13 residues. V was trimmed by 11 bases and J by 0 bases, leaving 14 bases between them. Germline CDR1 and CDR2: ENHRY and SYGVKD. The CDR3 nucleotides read TGTGCCGGGGCGGGAAAGTACTCCTACGAGCAGTACTTC. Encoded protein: CAGAGKYSYEQYF.

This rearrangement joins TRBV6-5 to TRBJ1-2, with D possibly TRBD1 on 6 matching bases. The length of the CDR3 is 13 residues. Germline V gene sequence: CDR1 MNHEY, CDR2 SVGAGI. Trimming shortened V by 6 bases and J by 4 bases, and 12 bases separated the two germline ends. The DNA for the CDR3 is TGTGCCAGCAGCCAGGGGTTGGGCTATGGCTACACCTTC. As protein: CASSQGLGYGYTF.

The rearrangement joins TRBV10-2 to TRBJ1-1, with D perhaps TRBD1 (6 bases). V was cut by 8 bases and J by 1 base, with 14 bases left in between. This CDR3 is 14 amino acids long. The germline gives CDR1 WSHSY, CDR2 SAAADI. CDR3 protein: CASSAGVGNTEAFF. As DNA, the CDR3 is TGCGCCAGCTCAGCAGGGGTTGGGAACACTGAAGCTTTCTTT.

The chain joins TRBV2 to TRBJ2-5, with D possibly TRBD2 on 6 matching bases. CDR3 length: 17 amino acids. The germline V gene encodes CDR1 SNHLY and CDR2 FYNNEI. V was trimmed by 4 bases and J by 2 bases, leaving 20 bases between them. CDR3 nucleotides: TGTGCCAGCAGTGGTTGGAGCGGGTTCGGACCTCAAGAGACCCAGTACTTC. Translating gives CASSGWSGFGPQETQYF. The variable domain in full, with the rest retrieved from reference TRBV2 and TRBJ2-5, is EPEVTQTPSHQVTQMGQEVILRCVPISNHLYFYWYRQILGQKVEFLVSFYNNEISEKSEIFDDQFSVERPDGSNFTLKIRSTKLEDSAMYFCASSGWSGFGPQETQYFGPGTRLLVL.

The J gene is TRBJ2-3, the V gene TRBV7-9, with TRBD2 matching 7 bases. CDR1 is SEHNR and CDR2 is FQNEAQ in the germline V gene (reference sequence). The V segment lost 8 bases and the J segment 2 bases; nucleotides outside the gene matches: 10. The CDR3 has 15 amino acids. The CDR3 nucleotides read TGTGCCAGCTGGGACGAGCGGGGATCCACAGATACGCAGTATTTT. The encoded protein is CASWDERGSTDTQYF. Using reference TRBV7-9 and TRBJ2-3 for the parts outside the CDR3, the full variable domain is DTGVSQNPRHKITKRGQNVTFRCDPISEHNRLYWYRQTLGQGPEFLTYFQNEAQLEKSRLLSDRFSAERPKGSFSTLEIQRTEQGDSAMYLCASWDERGSTDTQYFGPGTRLTVL.

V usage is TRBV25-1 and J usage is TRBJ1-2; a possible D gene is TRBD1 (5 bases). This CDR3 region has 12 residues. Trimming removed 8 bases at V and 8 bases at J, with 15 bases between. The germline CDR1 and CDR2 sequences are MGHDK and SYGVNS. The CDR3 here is CASPTGGEGYTF. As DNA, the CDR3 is TGTGCCAGCCCCACCGGGGGGGAAGGCTACACCTTC.

The CDR3 spells CASSSASGRHGYTF. The CDR3 bases are TGTGCCAGCAGCTCGGCTTCGGGGCGGCATGGCTACACCTTC. The chain has TRBV13 and TRBJ1-2; D might be TRBD1 (5 bases). The CDR3 sequence is 14 residues long. Germline CDR1 is PRHDT and CDR2 is FYEKMQ (reference sequence). V was shortened by 4 bases and J by 6 bases, with 15 bases between the two germline ends.

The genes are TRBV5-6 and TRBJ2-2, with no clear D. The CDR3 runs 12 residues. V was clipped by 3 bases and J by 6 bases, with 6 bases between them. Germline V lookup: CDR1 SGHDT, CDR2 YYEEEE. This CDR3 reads CASSYRPGELFF. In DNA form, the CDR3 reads TGTGCCAGCAGCTACCGACCCGGGGAGCTGTTTTTT.

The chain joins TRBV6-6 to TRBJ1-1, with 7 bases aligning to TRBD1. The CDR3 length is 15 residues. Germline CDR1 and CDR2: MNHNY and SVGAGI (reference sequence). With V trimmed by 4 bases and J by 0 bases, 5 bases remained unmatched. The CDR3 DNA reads TGTGCCAGCAGTTTCGACAGGGTCATGAACACTGAAGCTTTCTTT. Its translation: CASSFDRVMNTEAFF.

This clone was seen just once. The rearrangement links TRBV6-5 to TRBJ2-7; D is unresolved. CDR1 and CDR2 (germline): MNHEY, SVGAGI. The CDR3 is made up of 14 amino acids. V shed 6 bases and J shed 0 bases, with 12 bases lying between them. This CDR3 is CASSPHTFSYEQYF. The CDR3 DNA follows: TGTGCCAGCAGCCCCCACACGTTCTCCTACGAGCAGTACTTC.

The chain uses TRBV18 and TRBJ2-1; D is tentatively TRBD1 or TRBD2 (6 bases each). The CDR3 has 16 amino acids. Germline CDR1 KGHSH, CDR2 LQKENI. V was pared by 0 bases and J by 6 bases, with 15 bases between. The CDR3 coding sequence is TGTGCCAGCTCACCACCTGGGGGGCGAAGTCCCAATGAGCAGTTCTTC. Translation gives CASSPPGGRSPNEQFF.

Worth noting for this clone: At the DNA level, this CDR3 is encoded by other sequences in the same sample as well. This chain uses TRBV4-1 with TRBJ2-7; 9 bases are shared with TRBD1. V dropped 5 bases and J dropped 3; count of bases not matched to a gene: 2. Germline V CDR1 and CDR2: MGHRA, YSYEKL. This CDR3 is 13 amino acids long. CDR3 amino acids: CASSRGQGYEQYF. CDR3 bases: TGCGCCAGCAGCAGGGGACAGGGCTACGAGCAGTACTTC.

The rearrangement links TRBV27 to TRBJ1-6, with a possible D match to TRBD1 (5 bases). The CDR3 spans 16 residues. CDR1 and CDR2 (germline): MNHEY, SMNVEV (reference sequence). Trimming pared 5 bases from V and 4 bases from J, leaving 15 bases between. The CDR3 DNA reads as TGTGCCAGCAGTGGTCTGGGACCGATTTATAATTCACCCCTCCACTTT. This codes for CASSGLGPIYNSPLHF.

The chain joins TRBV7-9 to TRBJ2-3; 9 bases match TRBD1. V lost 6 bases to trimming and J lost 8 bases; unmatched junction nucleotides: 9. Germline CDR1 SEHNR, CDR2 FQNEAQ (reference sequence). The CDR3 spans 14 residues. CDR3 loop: CASRLQGAEFTQYF. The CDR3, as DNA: TGTGCCAGCAGGCTACAGGGGGCTGAATTTACGCAGTATTTT.

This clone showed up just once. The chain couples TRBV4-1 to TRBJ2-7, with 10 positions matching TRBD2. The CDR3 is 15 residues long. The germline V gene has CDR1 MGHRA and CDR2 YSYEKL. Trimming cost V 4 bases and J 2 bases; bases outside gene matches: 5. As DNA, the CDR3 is TGCGCCAGCAGCCCCCGGCTAGCGGGGGCCTACGAGCAGTACTTC. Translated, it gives CASSPRLAGAYEQYF.